These T cell receptor beta chains were read from a single sample in a study of blood T cell repertoires in COVID-19. Using immunoSEQ multiplex PCR, the repertoire was profiled, and TCRdb retains in-frame clones only, with some absent. Of some 400,000 clones detected, about 89% appear once; the ten largest clones hold around 9.3%. The sequenced material came from peripheral blood. The receptor source for this set is a woman in her twenties or thirties with COVID-19, enrolled during active disease. The CDR3 runs from the conserved cysteine through the conserved F or W. D genes are given only for firm matches. Size is omitted from some rows. Given values are once, few, many or a class for expanded clones.

d_gene	abundance	j_gene	v_gene	CDR3nt	CDR3aa
TRBD1	-	TRBJ1-4	TRBV5-4	TGTGCCAGCAGCTTGGACAGGGGGGCTCGGAATGAAAAACTGTTTTTT	CASSLDRGARNEKLFF
-	-	TRBJ2-7	TRBV29-1	TGCAGCGTTGAAGATCCAGGGGCGGGTTACTACGAGCAGTACTTC	CSVEDPGAGYYEQYF
TRBD1	once	TRBJ2-2	TRBV5-1	TGCGCCAGCAGCTCACTGTTCGGGACAGGGACCGGGGAGCTGTTTTTT	CASSSLFGTGTGELFF
-	-	TRBJ2-1	TRBV24-1	TGTGCCACCAGTGATCGCCGGGCGGGTGCCTACAATGAGCAGTTCTTC	CATSDRRAGAYNEQFF
-	few	TRBJ1-5	TRBV19	TGTGCCAGTAGTCCACAGGGAAGCAATCAGCCCCAGCATTTT	CASSPQGSNQPQHF
-	-	TRBJ1-1	TRBV3-1/TRBV3-2	TGTGCCAGCAGCCAAGGGGTGGACATCTACACTGAAGCTTTCTTT	CASSQGVDIYTEAFF
-	-	TRBJ2-6	TRBV10-3	TGTGCCATCAAGGAGGGTAGCTCTGGGGCCAACGTCCTGACTTTC	CAIKEGSSGANVLTF
-	-	TRBJ2-2	TRBV19	TGTGCCAGTAGTATTGGGGGGACAGCGAACACCGGGGAGCTGTTTTTT	CASSIGGTANTGELFF
TRBD2	-	TRBJ2-4	TRBV30	TGTGCCTGGAGTGTACTTGGGACTAGACAAAACATTCAGTACTTC	CAWSVLGTRQNIQYF
-	few	TRBJ1-1	TRBV6-5	TGTGCCCACTTAGCGGGCCTCGGGGGTACTGAAGCTTTCTTT	CAHLAGLGGTEAFF
TRBD1	-	TRBJ2-4	TRBV19	TGTGCCAGTAGTATAACAGGGGTAATCAAAAACATTCAGTACTTC	CASSITGVIKNIQYF
TRBD1	-	TRBJ1-6	TRBV28	TGTGCCAGCAGTCGGACGCGTGGGACAGGAATTTCCTCACCCCTCCACTTT	CASSRTRGTGISSPLHF
-	-	TRBJ2-3	TRBV10-3	TGTGCCATCAGGGCCAGCGGGAGCACAGATACGCAGTATTTT	CAIRASGSTDTQYF
TRBD1	-	TRBJ1-2	TRBV6-1	TGTGCCAGCAGTGAGGTGGGGACAGACCTCTCCTATGGCTACACCTTC	CASSEVGTDLSYGYTF
-	-	TRBJ2-3	TRBV19	TGTGCCACCAGCCTCACTGGAGGGACAGATACGCAGTATTTT	CATSLTGGTDTQYF
-	-	TRBJ1-5	TRBV6-2/TRBV6-3	TGTGCCAGCAGTAACGGGAGAGGTCAGCCCCAGCATTTT	CASSNGRGQPQHF
TRBD2	-	TRBJ2-7	TRBV10-2	TGCGCCAGCACCCTAGGGGCGGGAGGGAGGTACGAGCAGTACTTC	CASTLGAGGRYEQYF
-	-	TRBJ1-2	TRBV7-2	TGTGCCAGCAGCACCCGGACAGCAACTTCTCATGGCTACACCTTC	CASSTRTATSHGYTF
-	-	TRBJ1-1	TRBV4-1	TGCGCCAGCAGCCACCCCAGGGGTCAGAACACTGAAGCTTTCTTT	CASSHPRGQNTEAFF
-	few	TRBJ2-7	TRBV30	TGTGCCTGGAGTGTGGGGGGAAAGGGCGAGCAGTACTTC	CAWSVGGKGEQYF
-	-	TRBJ2-7	TRBV10-1	TGCGCCAGCAGTGATGGGACAAAGACCTACGAGCAGTACTTC	CASSDGTKTYEQYF
-	-	TRBJ1-1	TRBV2	TGTGCCAGCAGGGATCGCCGGGGAAGTACTGAAGCTTTCTTT	CASRDRRGSTEAFF
-	-	TRBJ2-7	TRBV5-1	TGCGCCAGCAGCTTGGGGCGAGGGGGCTACGAGCAGTACTTC	CASSLGRGGYEQYF
TRBD1	-	TRBJ2-2	TRBV7-2	TGTGCCAGCAGCCCGACGGGACAGGGATTTTACACCGGGGAGCTGTTTTTT	CASSPTGQGFYTGELFF
TRBD2	-	TRBJ2-1	TRBV2	TGTGCCAGCAGTTCAGCGGGAGGACCCAATGAGCAGTTCTTC	CASSSAGGPNEQFF
TRBD1	-	TRBJ1-2	TRBV30	TGTGCCTGGATGGCGACAGGGGCTGGCTACACCTTC	CAWMATGAGYTF